The rows below give T cell receptor beta chains drawn from one sample of a study of cytomegalovirus exposure and HLA in healthy donors. Clones were sequenced by immunoSEQ multiplex PCR, and TCRdb holds only the in-frame ones, with some missing. The repertoire holds approximately 120,000 clones, 74% seen once, with 4% in the top ten. Material: PBMCs. These TCRs come from a man aged 40-49 years in good health and CMV-seropositive. CDR3s include the opening cysteine and the closing phenylalanine or tryptophan. The order of the fields is J gene, D gene, V gene, clone size, CDR3 DNA, CDR3 protein. The D gene is left open where the match is weak. Size tells how often a clone was seen (once, few, many) or the class of an expanded clone, and some rows leave it out.

j_gene: TRBJ2-1; d_gene: TRBD2; v_gene: TRBV11-2; abundance: NA; CDR3nt: TGTGCCAGCAGCTTATTTTCTAGCGGGAGAATCTACAATGAGCAGTTCTTC; CDR3aa: CASSLFSSGRIYNEQFF
j_gene: TRBJ2-7; d_gene: NA; v_gene: TRBV11-2; abundance: few; CDR3nt: TGTGCCAGCAGCTTAGGGAGGTCCCTCTACGAGCAGTACTTC; CDR3aa: CASSLGRSLYEQYF
j_gene: TRBJ2-1; d_gene: NA; v_gene: TRBV6-1; abundance: NA; CDR3nt: TGTGCCAGCAGTGATAGGACATGGAGCAATGAGCAGTTCTTC; CDR3aa: CASSDRTWSNEQFF
j_gene: TRBJ2-5; d_gene: TRBD2; v_gene: TRBV6-6; abundance: NA; CDR3nt: TGTGCCAGTGGTCCGAAGACTAGCGGGGGAGAGACCCAGTACTTC; CDR3aa: CASGPKTSGGETQYF
j_gene: TRBJ1-1; d_gene: TRBD1; v_gene: TRBV5-4; abundance: NA; CDR3nt: TGTGCCAGCAGCTCTAAACAGGGGATGAACACTGAAGCTTTCTTT; CDR3aa: CASSSKQGMNTEAFF
j_gene: TRBJ2-3; d_gene: TRBD2; v_gene: TRBV2; abundance: NA; CDR3nt: TGTGCCAGCAGCCTCCGTATTAGCGGGAGGGACGGCACAGATACGCAGTATTTT; CDR3aa: CASSLRISGRDGTDTQYF
j_gene: TRBJ1-1; d_gene: NA; v_gene: TRBV6-5; abundance: NA; CDR3nt: TGTGCCAGCAGTTACTCGACCCGAGGCACTGAAGCTTTCTTT; CDR3aa: CASSYSTRGTEAFF
j_gene: TRBJ2-1; d_gene: TRBD2; v_gene: TRBV5-5; abundance: NA; CDR3nt: TGTGCCAGCAGCCGGGGGGGGGTTGTGCAGTTCTTC; CDR3aa: CASSRGGVVQFF
j_gene: TRBJ1-4; d_gene: NA; v_gene: TRBV30; abundance: NA; CDR3nt: TGTGCCTGGGGTATTCGGGAAAAACTGTTTTTT; CDR3aa: CAWGIREKLFF
j_gene: TRBJ1-1; d_gene: NA; v_gene: TRBV30; abundance: NA; CDR3nt: TGTGCCTGGAGTCCTGGGGGGGGTGTCGGTCTCTTT; CDR3aa: CAWSPGGGVGLF
j_gene: TRBJ1-2; d_gene: NA; v_gene: TRBV28; abundance: NA; CDR3nt: TGTGCCAGCAGTGCCGTAGATGGCTACACCTTC; CDR3aa: CASSAVDGYTF
j_gene: TRBJ2-2; d_gene: TRBD1; v_gene: TRBV5-1; abundance: NA; CDR3nt: TGCGCCAGCAGCTGGGACAGCGCGAACACCGGGGAGCTGTTTTTT; CDR3aa: CASSWDSANTGELFF
j_gene: TRBJ1-4; d_gene: TRBD1; v_gene: TRBV5-1; abundance: few; CDR3nt: TGCGCCAGCAGCTTGGCCTTGGCAGGGGGAGAAAAACTGTTTTTT; CDR3aa: CASSLALAGGEKLFF
j_gene: TRBJ2-2; d_gene: TRBD1; v_gene: TRBV29-1; abundance: once; CDR3nt: TGCAGCGTTCCCGGGACAGGGGGGACCGGGGAGCTGTTTTTT; CDR3aa: CSVPGTGGTGELFF
j_gene: TRBJ1-1; d_gene: NA; v_gene: TRBV29-1; abundance: NA; CDR3nt: TGCAGCGTTGGGGCCCAGGGGAAAGCTTTCTTT; CDR3aa: CSVGAQGKAFF
j_gene: TRBJ2-2; d_gene: NA; v_gene: TRBV7-2; abundance: NA; CDR3nt: TGTGCCAGCAGCTTTACGGGGAGGTACACCGGGGAGCTGTTTTTT; CDR3aa: CASSFTGRYTGELFF
j_gene: TRBJ2-3; d_gene: NA; v_gene: TRBV29-1; abundance: NA; CDR3nt: TGCAGCGTTGACAGGGTGCCTGGGAGCACAGATACGCAGTATTTT; CDR3aa: CSVDRVPGSTDTQYF
j_gene: TRBJ2-3; d_gene: TRBD1; v_gene: TRBV5-4; abundance: NA; CDR3nt: TGTGCCAGCAGCTGGACGACAGGGTCGGCCACAGATACGCAGTATTTT; CDR3aa: CASSWTTGSATDTQYF
j_gene: TRBJ2-7; d_gene: NA; v_gene: TRBV30; abundance: NA; CDR3nt: TGTGCCTCTGGACGGAGGAGGACTTACGAGCAGTACTTC; CDR3aa: CASGRRRTYEQYF
j_gene: TRBJ2-3; d_gene: TRBD1; v_gene: TRBV14; abundance: NA; CDR3nt: TGTGCCAGCAGCCAAGGGACAGGGAACACAGATACGCAGTATTTT; CDR3aa: CASSQGTGNTDTQYF
j_gene: TRBJ2-3; d_gene: NA; v_gene: TRBV11-2; abundance: once; CDR3nt: TGTGCCAGCAGCCCTGTCACAGATACGCAGTATTTT; CDR3aa: CASSPVTDTQYF
j_gene: TRBJ2-7; d_gene: NA; v_gene: TRBV7-8; abundance: NA; CDR3nt: TGTGCCAGCAGCTTAGGTTGGTCGGAGACAGTAGTCTACGAGCAGTACTTC; CDR3aa: CASSLGWSETVVYEQYF
j_gene: TRBJ2-2; d_gene: TRBD2; v_gene: TRBV4-1; abundance: NA; CDR3nt: TGCGCCAGCAGCCATCTAACTAGCGGGAACACCGGGGAGCTGTTTTTT; CDR3aa: CASSHLTSGNTGELFF
j_gene: TRBJ1-4; d_gene: TRBD1; v_gene: TRBV19; abundance: NA; CDR3nt: TGTGCCAGTAGTATGGGGGACAGTAATGAAAAACTGTTTTTT; CDR3aa: CASSMGDSNEKLFF
j_gene: TRBJ2-6; d_gene: TRBD1; v_gene: TRBV5-6; abundance: NA; CDR3nt: TGTGCCAGCAGCTTCGGACAGGGGTCCAACTCTGGGGCCAACGTCCTGACTTTC; CDR3aa: CASSFGQGSNSGANVLTF
j_gene: TRBJ1-1; d_gene: TRBD1; v_gene: TRBV19; abundance: NA; CDR3nt: TGTGCCAGTTCAGGACAGGGGGCTCCTGAAGCTTTCTTT; CDR3aa: CASSGQGAPEAFF
j_gene: TRBJ1-1; d_gene: NA; v_gene: TRBV19; abundance: few; CDR3nt: TGTGCCAGTAGGATGGGGAGGTCCCGGGACACTGAAGCTTTCTTT; CDR3aa: CASRMGRSRDTEAFF
j_gene: TRBJ1-2; d_gene: NA; v_gene: TRBV7-2; abundance: NA; CDR3nt: TGTGCCAGCAGCTTAAGGCGGACTAACTATGGCTACACCTTC; CDR3aa: CASSLRRTNYGYTF
j_gene: TRBJ2-7; d_gene: TRBD2; v_gene: TRBV18; abundance: few; CDR3nt: TGTGCCAGCTCACCTGATAAGACTAGCGGATTCTTC; CDR3aa: CASSPDKTSGFF
j_gene: TRBJ1-5; d_gene: NA; v_gene: TRBV11-2; abundance: NA; CDR3nt: TGTGCCAGCAGCTTAGAGGCTGGTCAGCCCCAGCATTTT; CDR3aa: CASSLEAGQPQHF
j_gene: TRBJ1-3; d_gene: TRBD1; v_gene: TRBV2; abundance: NA; CDR3nt: TGTGCCAGCAGTGGGGACAGGGGGTTGTACACCATATATTTT; CDR3aa: CASSGDRGLYTIYF
j_gene: TRBJ2-7; d_gene: NA; v_gene: TRBV5-4; abundance: NA; CDR3nt: TGTGCCAGCAGCTTCGTAGGGGCCGAGCAGTACTTC; CDR3aa: CASSFVGAEQYF
j_gene: TRBJ2-1; d_gene: TRBD2; v_gene: TRBV2; abundance: once; CDR3nt: TGTGCCAGCAGCGCTACATTTAGCGGGAGTATCTACAATGAGCAGTTCTTC; CDR3aa: CASSATFSGSIYNEQFF
j_gene: TRBJ2-7; d_gene: NA; v_gene: TRBV5-1; abundance: once; CDR3nt: TGCGCCAGCAGCTTTCCCGGACAGTACGAGCAGTACTTC; CDR3aa: CASSFPGQYEQYF
j_gene: TRBJ2-3; d_gene: NA; v_gene: TRBV2; abundance: once; CDR3nt: TGTGCCAGCACTACCTGGGGGGTCCTCACAGATACGCAGTATTTT; CDR3aa: CASTTWGVLTDTQYF
j_gene: TRBJ2-4; d_gene: TRBD1; v_gene: TRBV6-6; abundance: NA; CDR3nt: TGTGCCAGCAGTCACGGACAGGGTGGTCAAAACATTCAGTACTTC; CDR3aa: CASSHGQGGQNIQYF
j_gene: TRBJ1-2; d_gene: NA; v_gene: TRBV19; abundance: once; CDR3nt: TGTGCCAGACTGGACGGACTGAACTATGGCTACACCTTC; CDR3aa: CARLDGLNYGYTF
j_gene: TRBJ1-1; d_gene: NA; v_gene: TRBV5-4; abundance: NA; CDR3nt: TGTGCCAGCAGCTTGGGATTGAGCGGGGAGGGGGCTTTCTTT; CDR3aa: CASSLGLSGEGAFF
j_gene: TRBJ2-3; d_gene: NA; v_gene: TRBV19; abundance: NA; CDR3nt: TGTGCCAGTAGTATGACCGGGGTAGATAGCACAGATACGCAGTATTTT; CDR3aa: CASSMTGVDSTDTQYF
j_gene: TRBJ1-6; d_gene: NA; v_gene: TRBV5-4; abundance: NA; CDR3nt: TGTGCCAGCAGCGTCGACGGGAATTCACCCCTCCACTTT; CDR3aa: CASSVDGNSPLHF
j_gene: TRBJ2-7; d_gene: TRBD1; v_gene: TRBV19; abundance: NA; CDR3nt: TGTGCCAGTTCCAGACAGGGGATGCTCTACGAGCAGTACTTC; CDR3aa: CASSRQGMLYEQYF
j_gene: TRBJ2-3; d_gene: TRBD2; v_gene: TRBV9; abundance: once; CDR3nt: TGTGCCAGCAGTCTAGCGGGCCTTAGCACAGATACGCAGTATTTT; CDR3aa: CASSLAGLSTDTQYF
j_gene: TRBJ2-1; d_gene: NA; v_gene: TRBV5-1; abundance: NA; CDR3nt: TGCGCCAGCAGTCCCCACTCCACAGGGACGGGGTACAATGAGCAGTTCTTC; CDR3aa: CASSPHSTGTGYNEQFF
j_gene: TRBJ2-2; d_gene: TRBD1; v_gene: TRBV5-6; abundance: NA; CDR3nt: TGTGCCAGCACCAAATTTATAGGGGACAGGGGCGAAGGGGAGCTGTTTTTT; CDR3aa: CASTKFIGDRGEGELFF
j_gene: TRBJ1-4; d_gene: NA; v_gene: TRBV5-1; abundance: NA; CDR3nt: TGCGCCAGCAGCCCCGATGGAGGGGTGGGTGAAAAACTGTTTTTT; CDR3aa: CASSPDGGVGEKLFF
j_gene: TRBJ2-2; d_gene: TRBD2; v_gene: TRBV5-1; abundance: few; CDR3nt: TGCGCCAGCAGCATTTGGACTAGCAGCACTGGGGAGCTGTTTTTT; CDR3aa: CASSIWTSSTGELFF
j_gene: TRBJ1-6; d_gene: TRBD1; v_gene: TRBV6-6; abundance: NA; CDR3nt: TGTGCCAGCAGTTACGGGGGGGACAGGGGTTCACCCCCCCACTTT; CDR3aa: CASSYGGDRGSPPHF